The 20 T cell receptor beta chains below all came from one sample that was sequenced in a study of monozygotic twins with inflammatory bowel disease (dated 2019 in TCRdb). Library creation used 5' RACE. Sequencing relied on an Illumina HiSeq 2500. Reads reprocessed by TCRdb are summarized as one entry per CDR3 protein sequence, and DNA is absent. This sample's table has entries for about 200,000 distinct CDR3 sequences. The leading ten clones occupy 7.5% to 8% of the sample. Sequences were obtained from blood. The receptors here all came from a human donor with ulcerative colitis or Crohn's disease, or a healthy co-twin of an affected twin (not recorded which).

This rearrangement joins TRBV7-2 to TRBJ2-7; checking the TCRdb D call of TRBD1 is not possible without DNA. The CDR3 has 15 amino acids. Germline CDR1 reads SGHTA; CDR2 reads FQGNSA. The CDR3 here is CASTLGTGVSYEQYF.

This chain's CDR3 is CSASRGAANEKLFF. The chain uses TRBV20-1 and TRBJ1-4. CDR3 length: 14 residues. Germline V gene data show CDR1 as DFQATT and CDR2 as SNEGSKA (reference sequence).

The V and J genes are TRBV6-1 and TRBJ1-4; absent DNA, TCRdb's TRBD1 call cannot be checked. The CDR3 totals 17 residues. Germline V gives CDR1 MNHNS, CDR2 SASEGT. This chain's CDR3 is CASSRQQGRTTNEKLFF.

The rearrangement joins TRBV7-9 to TRBJ2-3. Germline values: CDR1 SEHNR, CDR2 FQNEAQ (reference sequence). The CDR3 is 16 amino acids. CDR3 amino acids: CASSLSLTGGTDTQYF. The full variable domain, in which reference TRBV7-9 and TRBJ2-3 provide the parts outside the CDR3, is DTGVSQNPRHKITKRGQNVTFRCDPISEHNRLYWYRQTLGQGPEFLTYFQNEAQLEKSRLLSDRFSAERPKGSFSTLEIQRTEQGDSAMYLCASSLSLTGGTDTQYFGPGTRLTVL.

The J gene is TRBJ2-2, the V gene TRBV12-3 or TRBV12-4; TCRdb indicates TRBD2, and absent DNA this call remains unverified. The CDR3 consists of 14 residues. The CDR3 loop reads CASRGLTNTGELFF.

This CDR3 is CASSLTTTGGFGYGYTF. The chain links TRBV5-1 to TRBJ1-2; TCRdb outputs TRBD1, but without DNA this stays unchecked. The CDR3 is made up of 17 amino acids. Germline CDR1 and CDR2: SGHRS and YFSETQ.

The chain uses TRBV7-3 and TRBJ2-1; as DNA is missing, the TRBD2 call by TCRdb cannot be tested. This CDR3 contains 16 residues. Germline V gives CDR1 SGHTA, CDR2 FQGTGA. The CDR3 here is CASSFPGLAGDNEQFF. The variable domain in full, with the rest retrieved from reference TRBV7-3 and TRBJ2-1, is GAGVSQTPSNKVTEKGKYVELRCDPISGHTALYWYRQSLGQGPEFLIYFQGTGAADDSGLPNDRFFAVRPEGSVSTLKIQRTERGDSAVYLCASSFPGLAGDNEQFFGPGTRLTVL.

The chain recombines TRBV12-5 with TRBJ2-3; absent DNA, TCRdb's TRBD1 call cannot be checked. CDR1 is LGHNT, CDR2 FRNRAP, per germline. CDR3 size: 15 residues. CDR3 residues: CASGLGTGGTDTQYF.

The chain recombines TRBV29-1 with TRBJ1-1. Germline CDR1 SQVTM, CDR2 ANQGSEA. The CDR3 contains 14 residues. The CDR3 sequence: CSVEPREVYAEAFF.

This sequence joins TRBV12-3 or TRBV12-4 and TRBJ2-1; as DNA is missing, the TRBD2 call by TCRdb cannot be tested. The CDR3 has 14 amino acids. The CDR3 spells CAVREAGSYNEQFF.

The J gene is TRBJ1-2, the V gene TRBV4-2; the TRBD1 assignment by TCRdb is unverifiable without DNA. Germline CDR1 reads LGHNA; CDR2 reads YNFKEQ. This CDR3 region has 14 residues. The CDR3 sequence is CASSQVGTDYGYTF.

The rearrangement uses TRBV5-1 and TRBJ2-2; the TRBD1 assignment by TCRdb is unverifiable without DNA. Germline loops: CDR1 SGHRS, CDR2 YFSETQ. CDR3 length: 14 residues. The CDR3 loop reads CASSPTGDPGELFF.

The chain joins TRBV7-9 to TRBJ2-1; TCRdb lists TRBD2, though no DNA is available to test this call. This CDR3 comprises 15 residues. Germline assignment: CDR1 SEHNR and CDR2 FQNEAQ (reference sequence). CDR3 amino acids: CASYLAGGPGNEQFF.

The chain carries TRBV30 and TRBJ2-7; the TCRdb D gene call, TRBD1, has no DNA to confirm it. The CDR3 runs to 13 residues. From germline, CDR1 is GTSNPN and CDR2 SVGIG (reference sequence). The CDR3 protein is CAWSAGQDREQYF.

V is TRBV5-1 and J is TRBJ2-6; TCRdb proposes TRBD1, but this gene call is untestable without DNA. CDR3 length: 16 amino acids. Germline V gives CDR1 SGHRS, CDR2 YFSETQ. The CDR3 region is CATSLGAPSGANVLTF.

The V call is TRBV5-1, the J call TRBJ2-1. This CDR3 has 13 residues. Germline V lookup: CDR1 SGHRS, CDR2 YFSETQ. The CDR3 is CASSLNSLDEQFF.

The chain recombines TRBV5-4 with TRBJ2-5. This CDR3 contains 16 residues. Germline assignment: CDR1 SGHNT and CDR2 YYREEE (reference sequence). The chain's CDR3 is CASSLGQLAGTETQYF.

This chain uses TRBV5-1 with TRBJ2-1; the TRBD2 assignment by TCRdb is unverifiable without DNA. Germline V gives CDR1 SGHRS, CDR2 YFSETQ. The CDR3 is 14 residues long. This chain's CDR3 is CASSKTGPYNEQFF.

The rearrangement joins TRBV4-1 to TRBJ2-5; TCRdb gives TRBD1 as the D gene, but with no DNA this cannot be confirmed. The CDR3 sequence is 14 residues long. Germline lookup yields CDR1 MGHRA and CDR2 YSYEKL. The CDR3: CASSQDPAQETQYF.

The CDR3 loop reads CASSLVDGFYEQYF. The rearrangement links TRBV7-6 to TRBJ2-7. From germline, CDR1 is SGHVS and CDR2 FNYEAQ. This CDR3 is built from 14 residues.